Sequencing of this TCR beta chain was carried out in a study of cytomegalovirus exposure and HLA in healthy donors. The overall study: A prior analysis found roughly 110 million unique TCR beta sequences from about 179 million T cells.

Whole-study findings and limits: Using a false discovery rate of 0.05, a later analysis showed that 16,951 TCR beta sequences were associated with HLA alleles. DRB1 showed the most TCR associations and HLA-C the fewest in a later analysis, as rates varied by HLA locus.

Germline trimming cut 7 bases from V and 1 base from J; bases unmatched to any gene: 10. This CDR3 is 17 amino acids long. CDR1 MDHEN and CDR2 SYDVKM come from the germline V gene. 60 Vbeta and 13 Jbeta primers were used in PCR. Method: immunoSEQ multiplex PCR; TCRdb's copy keeps in-frame clones and lacks some. The table has about 120,000 clones, 74% seen once. In regard to this clone: Its antigen is still unknown.

The TCR was taken from a woman aged 50 to 65 in good health and CMV-seropositive. The sequenced material came from PBMCs. This chain uses TRBV28 with TRBJ1-5, with 10 bases aligning to TRBD1. CDR3 coding DNA: TGTGCCAGCAATCGACAGGGGGCGCGGGACAGCAATCAGCCCCAGCATTTT. Amino acids: CASNRQGARDSNQPQHF.